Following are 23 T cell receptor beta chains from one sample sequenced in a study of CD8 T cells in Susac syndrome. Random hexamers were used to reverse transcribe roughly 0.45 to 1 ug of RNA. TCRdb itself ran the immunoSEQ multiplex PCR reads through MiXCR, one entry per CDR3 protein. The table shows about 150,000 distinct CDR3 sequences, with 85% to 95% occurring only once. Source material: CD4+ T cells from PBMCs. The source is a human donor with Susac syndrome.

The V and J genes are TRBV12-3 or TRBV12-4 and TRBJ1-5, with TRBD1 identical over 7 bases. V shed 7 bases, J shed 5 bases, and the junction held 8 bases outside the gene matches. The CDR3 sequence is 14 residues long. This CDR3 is CASIGDSGDQPQHF. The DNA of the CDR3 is TGTGCCAGCATCGGGGACAGTGGAGATCAGCCCCAGCATTTT.

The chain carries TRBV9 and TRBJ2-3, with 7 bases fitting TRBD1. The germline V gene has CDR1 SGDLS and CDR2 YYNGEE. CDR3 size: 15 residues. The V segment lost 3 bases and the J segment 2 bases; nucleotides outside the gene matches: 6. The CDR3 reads CASSGSGQVTDTQYF. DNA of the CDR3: TGTGCCAGCAGCGGGTCTGGACAGGTCACAGATACGCAGTATTTT.

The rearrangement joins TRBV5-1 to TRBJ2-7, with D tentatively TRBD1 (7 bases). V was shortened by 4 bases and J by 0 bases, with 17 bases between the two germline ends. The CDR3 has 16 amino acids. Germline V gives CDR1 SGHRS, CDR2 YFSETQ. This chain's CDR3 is CASSLKAGQSSYEQYF. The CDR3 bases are TGCGCCAGCAGCCTGAAGGCGGGACAGTCCTCCTACGAGCAGTACTTC.

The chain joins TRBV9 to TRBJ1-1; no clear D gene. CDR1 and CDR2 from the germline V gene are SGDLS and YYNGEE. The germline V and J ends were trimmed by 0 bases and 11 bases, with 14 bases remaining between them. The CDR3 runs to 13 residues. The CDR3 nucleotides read TGTGCCAGCAGCGTAGAGCCGACGGGTGTGGCTTTCTTT. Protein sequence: CASSVEPTGVAFF. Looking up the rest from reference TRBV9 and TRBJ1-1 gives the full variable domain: DSGVTQTPKHLITATGQRVTLRCSPRSGDLSVYWYQQSLDQGLQFLIQYYNGEERAKGNILERFSAQQFPDLHSELNLSSLELGDSALYFCASSVEPTGVAFFGQGTRLTVV.

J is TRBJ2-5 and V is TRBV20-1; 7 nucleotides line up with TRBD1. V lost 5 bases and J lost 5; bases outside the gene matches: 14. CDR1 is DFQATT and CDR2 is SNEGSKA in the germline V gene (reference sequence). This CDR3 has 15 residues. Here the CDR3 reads CSAQGAGGVGETQYF. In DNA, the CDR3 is TGCAGTGCTCAGGGAGCAGGGGGAGTGGGGGAGACCCAGTACTTC.

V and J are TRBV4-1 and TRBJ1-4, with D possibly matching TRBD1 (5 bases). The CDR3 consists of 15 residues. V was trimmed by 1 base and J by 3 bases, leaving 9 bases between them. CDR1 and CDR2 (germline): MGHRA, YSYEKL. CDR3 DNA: TGCGCCAGCAGCCAAGTCGGGGCAGCTAATGAAAAACTGTTTTTT. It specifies CASSQVGAANEKLFF.

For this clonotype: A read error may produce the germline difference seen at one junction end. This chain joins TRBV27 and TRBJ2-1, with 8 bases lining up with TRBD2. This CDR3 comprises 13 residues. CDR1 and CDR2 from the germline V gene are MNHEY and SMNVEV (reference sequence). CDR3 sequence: CASILERGHEQFF. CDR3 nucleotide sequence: TGTGCCAGCATTTTAGAGCGGGGGCATGAGCAGTTCTTC.

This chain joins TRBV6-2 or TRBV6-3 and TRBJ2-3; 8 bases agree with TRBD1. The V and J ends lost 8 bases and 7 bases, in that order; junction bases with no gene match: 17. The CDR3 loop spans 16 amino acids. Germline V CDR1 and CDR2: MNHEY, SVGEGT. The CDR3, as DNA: TGTGCCAGCCTTTCTGTCGGACAGGGCCTTTTGTATACGCAGTATTTT. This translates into CASLSVGQGLLYTQYF.

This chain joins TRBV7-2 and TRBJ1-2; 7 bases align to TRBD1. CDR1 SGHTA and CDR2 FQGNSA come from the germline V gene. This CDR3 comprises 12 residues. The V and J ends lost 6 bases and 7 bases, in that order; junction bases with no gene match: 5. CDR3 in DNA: TGTGCCAGCAGTTACAGGGGTCGTGGCTACACCTTC. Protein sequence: CASSYRGRGYTF.

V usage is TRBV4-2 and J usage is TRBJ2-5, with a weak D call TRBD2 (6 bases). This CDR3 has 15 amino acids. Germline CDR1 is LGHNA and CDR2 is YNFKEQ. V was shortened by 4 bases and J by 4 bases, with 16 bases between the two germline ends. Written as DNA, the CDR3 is TGTGCCAGCAGCCCAACCGCGGGGAACGGAGAGACCCAGTACTTC. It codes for CASSPTAGNGETQYF.

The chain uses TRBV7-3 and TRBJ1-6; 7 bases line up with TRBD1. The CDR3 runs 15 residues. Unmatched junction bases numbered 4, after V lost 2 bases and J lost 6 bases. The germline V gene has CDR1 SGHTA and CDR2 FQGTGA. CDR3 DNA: TGTGCCAGCAGCTTACGGACAGGCCCTAATTCACCCCTCCACTTT. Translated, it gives CASSLRTGPNSPLHF.

CDR3 sequence reads: CASSLGRDEAFF. The CDR3 region has the DNA TGCGCCAGCAGCTTGGGGCGGGACGAAGCTTTCTTT. The gene calls are TRBV5-1 and TRBJ1-1; maybe TRBD1 (5 bases). The germline V and J ends were trimmed by 0 bases and 8 bases, with 8 bases remaining between them. The V gene's germline CDR1 is SGHRS and CDR2 YFSETQ. This CDR3 spans 12 amino acids.

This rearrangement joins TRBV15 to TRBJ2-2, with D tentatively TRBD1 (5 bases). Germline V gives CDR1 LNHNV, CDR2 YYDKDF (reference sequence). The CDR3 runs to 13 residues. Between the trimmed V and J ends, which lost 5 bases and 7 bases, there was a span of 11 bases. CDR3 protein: CATSERQNGELFF. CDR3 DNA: TGTGCCACCAGCGAACGACAGAACGGGGAGCTGTTTTTT. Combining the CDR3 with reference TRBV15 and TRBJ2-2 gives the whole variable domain DAMVIQNPRYQVTQFGKPVTLSCSQTLNHNVMYWYQQKSSQAPKLLFHYYDKDFNNEADTPDNFQSRRPNTSFCFLDIRSPGLGDTAMYLCATSERQNGELFFGEGSRLTVL.

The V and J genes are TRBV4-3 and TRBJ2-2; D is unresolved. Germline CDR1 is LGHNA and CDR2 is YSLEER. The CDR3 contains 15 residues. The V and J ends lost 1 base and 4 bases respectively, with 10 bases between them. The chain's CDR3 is CASSQVVSSTGELFF. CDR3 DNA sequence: TGCGCCAGCAGCCAAGTCGTGTCTAGCACCGGGGAGCTGTTTTTT.

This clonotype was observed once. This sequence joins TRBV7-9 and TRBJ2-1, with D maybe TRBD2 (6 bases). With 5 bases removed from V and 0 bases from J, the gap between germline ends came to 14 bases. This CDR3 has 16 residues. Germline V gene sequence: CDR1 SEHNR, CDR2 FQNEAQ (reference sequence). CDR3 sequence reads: CASSARAGSSYNEQFF. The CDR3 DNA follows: TGTGCCAGCAGCGCTCGGGCGGGGAGCTCCTACAATGAGCAGTTCTTC.

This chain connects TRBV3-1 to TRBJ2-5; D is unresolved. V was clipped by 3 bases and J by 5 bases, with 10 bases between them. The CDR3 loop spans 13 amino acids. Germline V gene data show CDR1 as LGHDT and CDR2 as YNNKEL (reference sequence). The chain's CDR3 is CASSQRGRETQYF. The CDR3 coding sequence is TGTGCCAGCAGCCAGCGTGGCAGGGAGACCCAGTACTTC.

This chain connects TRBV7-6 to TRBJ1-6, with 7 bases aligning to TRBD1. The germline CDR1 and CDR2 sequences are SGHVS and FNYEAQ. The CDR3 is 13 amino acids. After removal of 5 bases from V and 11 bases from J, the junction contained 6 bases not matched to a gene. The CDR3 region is CASSPGQNAPLHF. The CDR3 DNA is TGTGCCAGCAGCCCGGGACAGAACGCACCCCTCCACTTT.

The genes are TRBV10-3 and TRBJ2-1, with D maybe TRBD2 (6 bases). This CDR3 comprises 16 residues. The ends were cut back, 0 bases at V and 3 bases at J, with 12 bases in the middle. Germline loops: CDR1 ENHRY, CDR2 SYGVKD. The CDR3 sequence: CAISESSSELYNEQFF. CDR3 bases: TGTGCCATCAGTGAGTCCTCTAGCGAACTCTACAATGAGCAGTTCTTC.

The CDR3: CASSWAGTGMTNTEAFF. As DNA, the CDR3 is TGTGCCAGCAGTTGGGCCGGGACAGGAATGACGAACACTGAAGCTTTCTTT. The genes are TRBV12-3 or TRBV12-4 and TRBJ1-1, with 8 bases fitting TRBD1. Losses at the gene ends were 4 bases for V and 1 base for J; bases not matched to a gene: 11. This CDR3 spans 17 amino acids.

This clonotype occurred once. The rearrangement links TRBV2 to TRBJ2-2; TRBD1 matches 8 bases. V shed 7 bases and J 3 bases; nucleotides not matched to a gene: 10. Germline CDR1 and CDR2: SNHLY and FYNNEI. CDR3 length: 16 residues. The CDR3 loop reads CASTPAAGGHTGELFF. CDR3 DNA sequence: TGTGCCAGCACTCCCGCGGCAGGGGGCCACACCGGGGAGCTGTTTTTT. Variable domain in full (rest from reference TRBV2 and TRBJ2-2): EPEVTQTPSHQVTQMGQEVILRCVPISNHLYFYWYRQILGQKVEFLVSFYNNEISEKSEIFDDQFSVERPDGSNFTLKIRSTKLEDSAMYFCASTPAAGGHTGELFFGEGSRLTVL.

As DNA, the CDR3 is TGCAGTGCTACAGCACTAGCGGGGCTAACCTACGAGCAGTACTTC. Protein sequence: CSATALAGLTYEQYF. The rearrangement joins TRBV20-1 to TRBJ2-7, with 10 bases fitting TRBD2. The CDR3 has 15 residues. Germline-derived CDR1 and CDR2 are DFQATT and SNEGSKA (reference sequence). V lost 4 bases, J lost 2 bases, and 8 bases stayed unmatched.

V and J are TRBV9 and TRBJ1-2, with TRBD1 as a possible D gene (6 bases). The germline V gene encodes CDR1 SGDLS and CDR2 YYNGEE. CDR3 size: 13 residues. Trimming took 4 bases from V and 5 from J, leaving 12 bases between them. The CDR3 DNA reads TGTGCCAGCAGCCTAGGGACACTTTATGGCTACACCTTC. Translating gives CASSLGTLYGYTF.

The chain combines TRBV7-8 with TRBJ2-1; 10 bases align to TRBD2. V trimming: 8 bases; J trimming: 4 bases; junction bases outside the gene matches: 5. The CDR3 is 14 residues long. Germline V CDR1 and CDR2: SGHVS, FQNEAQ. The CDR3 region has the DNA TGTGCCAGCCGCCTAGCGGGAGAATACAATGAGCAGTTCTTC. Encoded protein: CASRLAGEYNEQFF.